The clone carrying this T cell receptor beta chain was observed once. This sample is part of a study of blood T cell repertoires in COVID-19. The CDR3 runs to 13 residues. V was shortened by 4 bases and J by 4 bases, with 10 bases between the two germline ends. Germline lookup yields CDR1 LGHNA and CDR2 YNFKEQ. Original data processing: Estimates of nucleated cell counts were drawn from the amplification of reference gene primers. Libraries were prepared by immunoSEQ multiplex PCR; TCRdb keeps only in-frame clonotypes and omits some of them. The D gene and trimming were derived from the DNA, and the V and J assignments and clone size from that table. The table has about 230,000 clones, 81% seen once.

Sequences were obtained from peripheral blood. V gene TRBV4-2 combines with J gene TRBJ1-1, with D possibly matching TRBD1 (6 bases). The clonotype was recovered from a woman over 75 with acute or convalescent COVID-19. In DNA form, the CDR3 reads TGTGCCAGCAGCCGCACAGGGTCCACTGAAGCTTTCTTT. Protein sequence: CASSRTGSTEAFF.